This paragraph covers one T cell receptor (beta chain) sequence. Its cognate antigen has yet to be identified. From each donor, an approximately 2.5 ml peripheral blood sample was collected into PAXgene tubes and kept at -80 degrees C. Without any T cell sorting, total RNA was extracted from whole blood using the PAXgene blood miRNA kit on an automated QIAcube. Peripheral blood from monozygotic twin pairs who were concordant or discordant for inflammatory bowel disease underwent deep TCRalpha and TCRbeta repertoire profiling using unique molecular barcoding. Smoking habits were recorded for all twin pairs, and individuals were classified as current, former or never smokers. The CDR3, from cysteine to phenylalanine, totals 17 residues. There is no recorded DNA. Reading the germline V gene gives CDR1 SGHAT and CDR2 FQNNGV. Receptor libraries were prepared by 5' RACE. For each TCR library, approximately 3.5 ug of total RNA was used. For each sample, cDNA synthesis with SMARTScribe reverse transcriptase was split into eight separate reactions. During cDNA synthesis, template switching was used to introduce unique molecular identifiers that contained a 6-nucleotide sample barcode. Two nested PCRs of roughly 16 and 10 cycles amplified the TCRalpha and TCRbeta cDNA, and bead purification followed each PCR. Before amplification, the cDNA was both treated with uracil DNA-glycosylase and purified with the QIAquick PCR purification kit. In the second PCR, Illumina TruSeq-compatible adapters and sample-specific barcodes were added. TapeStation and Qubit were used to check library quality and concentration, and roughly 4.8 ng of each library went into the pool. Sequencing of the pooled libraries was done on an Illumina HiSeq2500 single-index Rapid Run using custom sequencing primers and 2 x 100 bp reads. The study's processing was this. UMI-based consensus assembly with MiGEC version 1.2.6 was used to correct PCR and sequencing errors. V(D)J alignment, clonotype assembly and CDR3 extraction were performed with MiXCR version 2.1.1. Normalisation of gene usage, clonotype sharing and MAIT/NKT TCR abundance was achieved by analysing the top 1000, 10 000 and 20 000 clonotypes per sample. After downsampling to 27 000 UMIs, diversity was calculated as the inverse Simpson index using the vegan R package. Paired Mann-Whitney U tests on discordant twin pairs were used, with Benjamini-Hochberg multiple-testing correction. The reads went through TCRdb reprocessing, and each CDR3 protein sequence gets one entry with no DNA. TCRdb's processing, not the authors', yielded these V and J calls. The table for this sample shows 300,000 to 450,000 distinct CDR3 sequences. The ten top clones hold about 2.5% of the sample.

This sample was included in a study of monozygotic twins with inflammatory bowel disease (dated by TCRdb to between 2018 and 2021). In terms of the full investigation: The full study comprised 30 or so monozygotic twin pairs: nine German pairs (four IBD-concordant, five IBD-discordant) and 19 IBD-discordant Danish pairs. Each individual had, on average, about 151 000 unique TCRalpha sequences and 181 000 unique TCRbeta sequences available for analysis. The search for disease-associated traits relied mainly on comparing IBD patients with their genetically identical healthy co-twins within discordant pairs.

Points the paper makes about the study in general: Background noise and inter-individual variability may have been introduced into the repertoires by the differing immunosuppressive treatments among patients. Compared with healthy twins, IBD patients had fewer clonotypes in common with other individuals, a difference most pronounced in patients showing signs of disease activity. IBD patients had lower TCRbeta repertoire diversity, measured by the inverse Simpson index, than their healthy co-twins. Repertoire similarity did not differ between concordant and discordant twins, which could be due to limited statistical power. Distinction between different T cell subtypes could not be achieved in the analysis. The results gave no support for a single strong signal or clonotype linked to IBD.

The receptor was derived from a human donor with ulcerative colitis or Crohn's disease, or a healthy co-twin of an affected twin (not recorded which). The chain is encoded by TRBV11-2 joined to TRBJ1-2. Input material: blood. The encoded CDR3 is CASSLDGLSGRDYGYTF.